This is a list of T cell receptor beta chains from one sample in a study of cytomegalovirus exposure and HLA in healthy donors. The repertoire was sequenced with immunoSEQ multiplex PCR; TCRdb's copy has only in-frame clones and lacks some. The sample yields around 57,000 clones, roughly 90% seen once. Sequenced material: PBMCs. Receptors originate from a man under 40 in good health and CMV-seropositive. Both conserved end residues are part of each CDR3. A D gene is named only where the DNA matches it firmly. Clone size is stated in some rows and not others, as once, few, many or a class when expanded.

len,d_gene,v_gene,j_gene,abundance,CDR3nt,CDR3aa
15,TRBD1,TRBV11-2,TRBJ2-5,.,TGTGCCAGCAGCTTAGATCTAGGACAGGGAGAGACCCAGTACTTC,CASSLDLGQGETQYF
15,TRBD1,TRBV11-2,TRBJ2-7,.,TGTGCCAGCGCGAGAGGGACAGGGGGATGGTACGAGCAGTACTTC,CASARGTGGWYEQYF
16,.,TRBV7-9,TRBJ1-2,once,TGTGCCAGCAGCTACGTCGGGGGGGAGACTGACTATGGCTACACCTTC,CASSYVGGETDYGYTF
16,.,TRBV21-1,TRBJ2-1,few,TGTGCCAGCAGCAAAACCCCTACCGGGACTAATAATGAGCAGTTCTTC,CASSKTPTGTNNEQFF
14,.,TRBV29-1,TRBJ1-3,.,TGCAGCGTTGAAGAGAGAGGGTCTGGAAACACCATATATTTT,CSVEERGSGNTIYF
13,.,TRBV7-9,TRBJ1-1,.,TGTGCCAGCAGCCGCCCGGGAGGCACTGAAGCTTTCTTT,CASSRPGGTEAFF
13,.,TRBV5-1,TRBJ2-7,.,TGCGCCAGCAGCTTAACCTTGCCGGACGAGCAGTACTTC,CASSLTLPDEQYF
13,.,TRBV6-5,TRBJ1-5,medium-sized,TGTGCCAGCAGCTCTCAGGGCCATCAGCCCCAGCATTTT,CASSSQGHQPQHF
15,TRBD2,TRBV9,TRBJ2-2,.,TGTGCCAGCAGCGTAACCCTAGCGGACACCGGGGAGCTGTTTTTT,CASSVTLADTGELFF
15,.,TRBV5-1,TRBJ1-4,.,TGCGCCAGCAGCTTGAGTGGCCCATTTAATGAAAAACTGTTTTTT,CASSLSGPFNEKLFF
15,TRBD2,TRBV5-1,TRBJ2-7,.,TGCGCCAGCAGCCCGGGACTAGCGCTCTCCTACGAGCAGTACTTC,CASSPGLALSYEQYF
15,TRBD2,TRBV28,TRBJ2-5,.,TGTGCCAGCAGTTTAGGGCTAGCGGGAGCTGAGACCCAGTACTTC,CASSLGLAGAETQYF
14,.,TRBV5-1,TRBJ2-7,.,TGCGCCAGCAGCTTGGAAGGCCAACGGCGGGAGCAGTACTTC,CASSLEGQRREQYF
16,TRBD2,TRBV30,TRBJ2-3,.,TGTGCCTGGAGTGCCGGACTAGCGGGAGGCTCAGATACGCAGTATTTT,CAWSAGLAGGSDTQYF
15,TRBD2,TRBV9,TRBJ2-7,.,TGTGCCAGCAGTCTTCAGCGGGAGCCCCCCTACGAGCAGTACTTC,CASSLQREPPYEQYF
12,.,TRBV11-3,TRBJ1-1,.,TGTGCCAGCAGCTTTCTCCTCACTGAAGCTTTCTTT,CASSFLLTEAFF
16,TRBD1,TRBV5-4,TRBJ2-5,once,TGTGCCAGCAGCTCAGGGACAGCCACGTACCAAGAGACCCAGTACTTC,CASSSGTATYQETQYF
15,TRBD1,TRBV19,TRBJ2-7,.,TGTGCCAGTAGCCCTTGGACAGGGGGCAAGGACGAGCAGTACTTC,CASSPWTGGKDEQYF
15,.,TRBV12-5,TRBJ2-1,.,TGTGCTAGTGGTCCATCCCCGGCGGTCGTCAATGAGCAGTTCTTC,CASGPSPAVVNEQFF
14,TRBD1,TRBV5-1,TRBJ1-1,few,TGCGCCAGCAGCTTAGGACAGGGGTCCACTGAAGCTTTCTTT,CASSLGQGSTEAFF
19,.,TRBV7-8,TRBJ2-1,.,TGTGCCAGCAGCTCGCGTCGGATCCGGGATCCACGAACTTTGAGTGAGCAGTTCTTC,CASSSRRIRDPRTLSEQFF
15,.,TRBV27,TRBJ1-1,few,TGTGCCAGCAGTCCCGCCACAGGGCAGGGGACTGAAGCTTTCTTT,CASSPATGQGTEAFF
14,TRBD1,TRBV29-1,TRBJ2-1,.,TGCAGCGTTGATCGGGACAGGGTACTCAATGAGCAGTTCTTC,CSVDRDRVLNEQFF
11,.,TRBV6-5,TRBJ2-5,.,TGTGCCAGCGGGAGGGGGGAGACCCAGTACTTC,CASGRGETQYF
15,TRBD1,TRBV10-3,TRBJ1-1,.,TGTGCCATCAGTGGGGGACAGGGGGGAGCCACTGAAGCTTTCTTT,CAISGGQGGATEAFF
15,.,TRBV7-9,TRBJ1-6,.,TGTGCCAGCAGCCCACAGAGCTCCTATAATTCACCCCTCCACTTT,CASSPQSSYNSPLHF
14,.,TRBV6-5,TRBJ1-1,.,TGTGCCAGCAGTTACTCGGCTCGAAACACTGAAGCTTTCTTT,CASSYSARNTEAFF
16,.,TRBV5-1,TRBJ1-3,.,TGCGCCAGCAGCCCTGACAGGCCTCTCTCTGGAAACACCATATATTTT,CASSPDRPLSGNTIYF
19,TRBD1,TRBV19,TRBJ2-1,.,TGTGCCAGTAGTCCCACCGGGGGACAGGAAGGGCCTCAAGGCAATGAGCAGTTCTTC,CASSPTGGQEGPQGNEQFF
15,TRBD1,TRBV6-5,TRBJ2-1,few,TGTGCCAGCAGTTACCCGGGACAGGGGGCGGATGAGCAGTTCTTC,CASSYPGQGADEQFF
17,.,TRBV5-4,TRBJ1-2,.,TGTGCCAGCAGCTTGGGATGGGCGGGGGGCGCTGACTATGGCTACACCTTC,CASSLGWAGGADYGYTF
15,TRBD1,TRBV18,TRBJ1-1,.,TGTGCCAGCTCACCTTTATTCGGGACAGAGCTTGAAGCTTTCTTT,CASSPLFGTELEAFF
15,.,TRBV25-1,TRBJ2-5,.,TGTGCCAGCAGTGCCCCCCTGCGCCTACAAGAGACCCAGTACTTC,CASSAPLRLQETQYF
14,.,TRBV7-8,TRBJ2-3,.,TGTGCCAGCAGCTTAGTCAGGAGCACAGATACGCAGTATTTT,CASSLVRSTDTQYF
15,TRBD1,TRBV19,TRBJ2-7,.,TGTGCCAGTAGTACCGGGACAGGCGTCTACTACGAGCAGTACTTC,CASSTGTGVYYEQYF
14,TRBD1,TRBV11-3,TRBJ1-1,few,TGTGCCAGCAGCTTAGGGACAGGGAACACTGAAGCTTTCTTT,CASSLGTGNTEAFF